This is a list of T cell receptor beta chains from one sample in a study of control samples from healthy donors and cancer patients. The table came from immunoSEQ multiplex PCR; TCRdb's copy has only in-frame clones and leaves some out. This table has fewer than 500,000 clones, 75% to 95% appearing once. Sequenced input: PBMCs. Receptors were obtained from a man aged 35-49 years with head and neck cancer. Both conserved end residues are part of each CDR3. The order of the fields is J gene, V gene, clone size, D gene, CDR3 protein, CDR3 DNA. The D gene is left open where the match is weak. The size of a clone is reported for some rows only, either as once, few or many, or as a class for expanded clones.

j_gene: TRBJ1-5; v_gene: TRBV6-2/TRBV6-3; abundance: NA; d_gene: NA; CDR3aa: CASSYWRGGPNQPQHF; CDR3nt: TGTGCCAGCAGTTACTGGCGCGGGGGGCCCAATCAGCCCCAGCATTTT
j_gene: TRBJ2-1; v_gene: TRBV10-3; abundance: NA; d_gene: NA; CDR3aa: CAITTGGSGPSYNEQFF; CDR3nt: TGTGCCATCACCACTGGGGGGTCGGGACCCTCCTACAATGAGCAGTTCTTC
j_gene: TRBJ1-1; v_gene: TRBV28; abundance: NA; d_gene: NA; CDR3aa: CASTGTLGWTEAFF; CDR3nt: TGTGCCAGCACCGGGACCCTCGGATGGACTGAAGCTTTCTTT
j_gene: TRBJ2-6; v_gene: TRBV10-1; abundance: NA; d_gene: NA; CDR3aa: CASSDQGVGANVLTF; CDR3nt: TGCGCCAGCAGTGACCAGGGAGTTGGGGCCAACGTCCTGACTTTC
j_gene: TRBJ1-5; v_gene: TRBV30; abundance: NA; d_gene: NA; CDR3aa: CAWSVLGSGQPQHF; CDR3nt: TGTGCCTGGAGTGTACTAGGGTCGGGTCAGCCCCAGCATTTT
j_gene: TRBJ2-7; v_gene: TRBV5-1; abundance: once; d_gene: NA; CDR3aa: CASSYTYEQYF; CDR3nt: TGCGCCAGCAGCTACACCTACGAGCAGTACTTC
j_gene: TRBJ2-2; v_gene: TRBV5-5; abundance: NA; d_gene: NA; CDR3aa: CASSSTLTDLNTGELFF; CDR3nt: TGTGCCAGCAGCTCCACTCTGACAGACCTGAACACCGGGGAGCTGTTTTTT
j_gene: TRBJ2-1; v_gene: TRBV2; abundance: NA; d_gene: NA; CDR3aa: CASSEIGVSYNEQFF; CDR3nt: TGTGCCAGCAGTGAAATTGGTGTCTCCTACAATGAGCAGTTCTTC
j_gene: TRBJ2-2; v_gene: TRBV7-3; abundance: NA; d_gene: NA; CDR3aa: CASSLILGPGNTGELFF; CDR3nt: TGTGCCAGCAGCTTAATTTTGGGGCCAGGGAACACCGGGGAGCTGTTTTTT
j_gene: TRBJ2-7; v_gene: TRBV6-5; abundance: NA; d_gene: NA; CDR3aa: CASLPGPPYEQYF; CDR3nt: TGTGCCAGCCTGCCAGGTCCCCCCTACGAGCAGTACTTC
j_gene: TRBJ1-1; v_gene: TRBV28; abundance: NA; d_gene: NA; CDR3aa: CASSVQGSHTEAFF; CDR3nt: TGTGCCAGCAGCGTACAAGGGTCGCACACTGAAGCTTTCTTT
j_gene: TRBJ2-7; v_gene: TRBV5-6; abundance: NA; d_gene: TRBD1; CDR3aa: CASSLDRGREQYF; CDR3nt: TGTGCCAGCAGCTTGGACAGGGGGCGGGAGCAGTACTTC
j_gene: TRBJ1-2; v_gene: TRBV9; abundance: NA; d_gene: NA; CDR3aa: CASKGSGYTF; CDR3nt: TGTGCCAGCAAGGGTTCTGGCTACACCTTC
j_gene: TRBJ2-1; v_gene: TRBV7-2; abundance: NA; d_gene: NA; CDR3aa: CASSFGLNRQFF; CDR3nt: TGTGCCAGCAGCTTTGGTCTCAACAGGCAGTTCTTC
j_gene: TRBJ1-1; v_gene: TRBV9; abundance: once; d_gene: NA; CDR3aa: CASSVEGTGAEAFF; CDR3nt: TGTGCCAGCAGCGTAGAGGGGACTGGGGCCGAAGCTTTCTTT
j_gene: TRBJ2-5; v_gene: TRBV9; abundance: NA; d_gene: NA; CDR3aa: CASSTLGGRGQETQYF; CDR3nt: TGTGCCAGCAGCACGCTGGGGGGCCGGGGCCAAGAGACCCAGTACTTC
j_gene: TRBJ2-7; v_gene: TRBV11-2; abundance: NA; d_gene: TRBD1; CDR3aa: CASSLEAGGTYEQYF; CDR3nt: TGTGCCAGCAGCTTAGAGGCAGGGGGTACCTACGAGCAGTACTTC
j_gene: TRBJ1-3; v_gene: TRBV30; abundance: few; d_gene: NA; CDR3aa: CAWSVGLVSGNTIYF; CDR3nt: TGTGCCTGGAGTGTAGGACTAGTCTCTGGAAACACCATATATTTT
j_gene: TRBJ2-1; v_gene: TRBV9; abundance: NA; d_gene: TRBD2; CDR3aa: CASSETSGSHNEQFF; CDR3nt: TGTGCCAGCAGCGAGACTAGCGGGAGCCACAATGAGCAGTTCTTC
j_gene: TRBJ2-7; v_gene: TRBV18; abundance: NA; d_gene: NA; CDR3aa: CASSPQGFSSYEQYF; CDR3nt: TGTGCCAGCTCACCACAGGGATTCAGCTCCTACGAGCAGTACTTC
j_gene: TRBJ2-1; v_gene: TRBV4-1; abundance: NA; d_gene: NA; CDR3aa: CASSPRRSGQDNEQFF; CDR3nt: TGCGCCAGCAGCCCCCGGCGTTCTGGACAAGACAATGAGCAGTTCTTC
j_gene: TRBJ1-2; v_gene: TRBV28; abundance: NA; d_gene: NA; CDR3aa: CASSLGGGYTF; CDR3nt: TGTGCCAGCAGTTTAGGAGGTGGCTACACCTTC
j_gene: TRBJ1-4; v_gene: TRBV13; abundance: NA; d_gene: NA; CDR3aa: CASSRPSDTNEKLFF; CDR3nt: TGTGCCAGCAGTCGACCTTCGGATACTAATGAAAAACTGTTTTTT
j_gene: TRBJ2-3; v_gene: TRBV18; abundance: NA; d_gene: NA; CDR3aa: CASSPALEDTQYF; CDR3nt: TGTGCCAGCTCACCCGCATTGGAAGATACGCAGTATTTT
j_gene: TRBJ1-5; v_gene: TRBV6-6; abundance: once; d_gene: NA; CDR3aa: CASSRDSNQPQHF; CDR3nt: TGTGCCAGCAGTCGAGATAGCAATCAGCCCCAGCATTTT
j_gene: TRBJ2-1; v_gene: TRBV28; abundance: NA; d_gene: NA; CDR3aa: CATHSLRGKGDYNEQFF; CDR3nt: TGTGCCACCCACTCTCTCAGGGGTAAGGGGGACTACAATGAGCAGTTCTTC
j_gene: TRBJ2-1; v_gene: TRBV6-5; abundance: NA; d_gene: NA; CDR3aa: CASSYSRNGGNEQFF; CDR3nt: TGTGCCAGCAGTTACTCGAGAAATGGCGGGAATGAGCAGTTCTTC
j_gene: TRBJ1-5; v_gene: TRBV6-5; abundance: NA; d_gene: NA; CDR3aa: CASKWTAASNQPQHF; CDR3nt: TGTGCCAGCAAATGGACAGCCGCTAGCAATCAGCCCCAGCATTTT
j_gene: TRBJ1-2; v_gene: TRBV5-4; abundance: NA; d_gene: NA; CDR3aa: CASTQQGPTGYTF; CDR3nt: TGTGCCAGCACCCAACAGGGCCCTACTGGCTACACCTTC
j_gene: TRBJ2-7; v_gene: TRBV9; abundance: once; d_gene: NA; CDR3aa: CASSVAVLAPYEQYF; CDR3nt: TGTGCCAGCAGCGTAGCGGTTCTGGCCCCCTACGAGCAGTACTTC
j_gene: TRBJ2-2; v_gene: TRBV7-9; abundance: NA; d_gene: NA; CDR3aa: CATPSGPGELFF; CDR3nt: TGTGCCACCCCTAGTGGGCCCGGGGAGCTGTTTTTT
j_gene: TRBJ2-7; v_gene: TRBV29-1; abundance: NA; d_gene: NA; CDR3aa: CSVEEQGGYEQYF; CDR3nt: TGCAGCGTTGAGGAGCAGGGTGGCTACGAGCAGTACTTC
j_gene: TRBJ2-1; v_gene: TRBV5-4; abundance: NA; d_gene: TRBD2; CDR3aa: CASSETSGKFDEQFF; CDR3nt: TGTGCCAGCAGCGAGACTAGCGGGAAATTCGATGAGCAGTTCTTC
j_gene: TRBJ1-2; v_gene: TRBV6-5; abundance: once; d_gene: TRBD1; CDR3aa: CASSYKLGTGDYGYTF; CDR3nt: TGTGCCAGCAGTTACAAGTTAGGGACAGGGGACTATGGCTACACCTTC
j_gene: TRBJ2-7; v_gene: TRBV11-2; abundance: NA; d_gene: TRBD1; CDR3aa: CASSPRQGSYEQYF; CDR3nt: TGTGCCAGCAGCCCCAGACAGGGTTCCTACGAGCAGTACTTC
j_gene: TRBJ1-1; v_gene: TRBV18; abundance: NA; d_gene: TRBD1; CDR3aa: CASSPPGQLLLNTEAFF; CDR3nt: TGTGCCAGCTCACCACCGGGACAGCTCCTCTTGAACACTGAAGCTTTCTTT
j_gene: TRBJ2-1; v_gene: TRBV19; abundance: NA; d_gene: NA; CDR3aa: CASSIDGGEQFF; CDR3nt: TGTGCCAGTAGTATAGACGGAGGAGAGCAGTTCTTC
j_gene: TRBJ2-2; v_gene: TRBV4-1; abundance: NA; d_gene: NA; CDR3aa: CASSQLVRANTGELFF; CDR3nt: TGCGCCAGCAGCCAATTGGTCAGGGCGAACACCGGGGAGCTGTTTTTT
j_gene: TRBJ2-5; v_gene: TRBV7-9; abundance: NA; d_gene: TRBD1; CDR3aa: CASSWSPAGGQETQYF; CDR3nt: TGTGCCAGCAGCTGGAGCCCGGCAGGGGGCCAAGAGACCCAGTACTTC
j_gene: TRBJ1-2; v_gene: TRBV7-8; abundance: NA; d_gene: NA; CDR3aa: CASSFPTKGITANNYGYTF; CDR3nt: TGTGCCAGCAGCTTCCCCACCAAGGGAATAACAGCAAATAACTATGGCTACACCTTC
j_gene: TRBJ1-2; v_gene: TRBV27; abundance: NA; d_gene: TRBD1; CDR3aa: CASSWGQDYGYTF; CDR3nt: TGTGCCAGCAGTTGGGGACAGGACTATGGCTACACCTTC
j_gene: TRBJ1-2; v_gene: TRBV28; abundance: NA; d_gene: NA; CDR3aa: CASSEATVYGYTF; CDR3nt: TGTGCCAGCAGTGAGGCGACAGTGTATGGCTACACCTTC
j_gene: TRBJ1-4; v_gene: TRBV11-2; abundance: NA; d_gene: NA; CDR3aa: CASSSQVRFVLEELFF; CDR3nt: TGTGCCAGCAGCTCCCAAGTTAGATTCGTCCTGGAGGAACTGTTTTTT
j_gene: TRBJ1-5; v_gene: TRBV10-3; abundance: NA; d_gene: NA; CDR3aa: CAISPGAGREQPQHF; CDR3nt: TGTGCCATCAGTCCCGGAGCCGGGAGAGAACAGCCCCAGCATTTT
j_gene: TRBJ1-2; v_gene: TRBV29-1; abundance: NA; d_gene: NA; CDR3aa: CSVEAGNRYGYTF; CDR3nt: TGCAGCGTTGAGGCGGGCAATCGCTATGGCTACACCTTC
j_gene: TRBJ2-7; v_gene: TRBV3-1/TRBV3-2; abundance: NA; d_gene: NA; CDR3aa: CASSQGPMGNPYEQYF; CDR3nt: TGTGCCAGCAGCCAGGGCCCGATGGGGAACCCCTACGAGCAGTACTTC
j_gene: TRBJ2-7; v_gene: TRBV28; abundance: NA; d_gene: NA; CDR3aa: CASSLTGEQYF; CDR3nt: TGTGCCAGCAGTTTGACGGGGGAGCAGTACTTC
j_gene: TRBJ2-2; v_gene: TRBV19; abundance: NA; d_gene: NA; CDR3aa: CASSIQPGELFF; CDR3nt: TGTGCCAGTAGTATCCAGCCCGGGGAGCTGTTTTTT
j_gene: TRBJ2-3; v_gene: TRBV5-1; abundance: NA; d_gene: TRBD1; CDR3aa: CASRSSGTGVTDTQYF; CDR3nt: TGCGCCAGCAGGTCATCCGGGACAGGGGTAACAGATACGCAGTATTTT
j_gene: TRBJ1-1; v_gene: TRBV5-1; abundance: NA; d_gene: NA; CDR3aa: CASSRDGYTEAFF; CDR3nt: TGCGCCAGCAGTCGGGACGGATACACTGAAGCTTTCTTT
j_gene: TRBJ2-6; v_gene: TRBV9; abundance: NA; d_gene: NA; CDR3aa: CASSAHSVSGANVLTF; CDR3nt: TGTGCCAGCAGCGCCCACAGCGTATCTGGGGCCAACGTCCTGACTTTC
j_gene: TRBJ2-5; v_gene: TRBV7-9; abundance: NA; d_gene: TRBD2; CDR3aa: CASSLGLAGGYQETQYF; CDR3nt: TGTGCCAGCAGCTTAGGACTAGCGGGGGGATACCAAGAGACCCAGTACTTC